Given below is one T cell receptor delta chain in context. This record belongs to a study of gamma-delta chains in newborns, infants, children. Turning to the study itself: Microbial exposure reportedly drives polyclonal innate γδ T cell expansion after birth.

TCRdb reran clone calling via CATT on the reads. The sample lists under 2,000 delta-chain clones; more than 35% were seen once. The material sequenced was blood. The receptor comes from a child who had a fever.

CDR3 DNA sequence: TGTGCCTGTGACCTTGTTGGGTCGTACACCGATAAACTCATCTTT. Amino acids: CACDLVGSYTDKLIF. The rearrangement uses TRDV2 and TRDJ1; no reliable D call. The CDR3 has 15 amino acids. Trimming left V 3 bases short and J 0 bases short, with 13 bases between. The germline CDR1 and CDR2 sequences are GEAIGNYY and EKD.